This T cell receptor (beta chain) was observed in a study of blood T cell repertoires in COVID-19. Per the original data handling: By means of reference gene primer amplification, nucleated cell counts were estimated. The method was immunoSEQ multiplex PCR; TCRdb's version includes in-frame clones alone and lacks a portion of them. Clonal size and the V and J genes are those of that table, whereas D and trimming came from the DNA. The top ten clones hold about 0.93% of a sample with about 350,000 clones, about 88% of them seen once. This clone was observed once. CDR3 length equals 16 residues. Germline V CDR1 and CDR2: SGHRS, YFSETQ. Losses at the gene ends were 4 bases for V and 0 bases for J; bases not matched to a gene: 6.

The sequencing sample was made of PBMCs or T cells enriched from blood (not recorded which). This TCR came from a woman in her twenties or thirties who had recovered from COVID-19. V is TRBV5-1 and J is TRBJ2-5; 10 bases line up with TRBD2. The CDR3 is CASSLRLAGNQETQYF. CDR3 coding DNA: TGCGCCAGCAGCCTCCGACTAGCGGGTAACCAAGAGACCCAGTACTTC.